A single sample is the source of the 8 T cell receptor beta chains below, sequenced in a study of CD8+CD57+ T cells in acquired aplastic anemia (dated by TCRdb to 2017 to 2018). For sequencing, an Illumina HiSeq 2000 was employed. TCR beta VDJ combination and CDR3 sequence profiling used genomic DNA as the template. TCRdb's own reprocessing of the public reads used fastp at Q25 and MiXCR and kept productive beta chains. Each record represents a unique CDR3 protein, reported with the most common genes and DNA among its rows. Counted in this sample were about 54,000 distinct CDR3 sequences; 57% of them appeared once. Together, the top ten hold about 15% of the sample. Expansion of CD8+CD57+ cells had been shown by flow cytometry in the patients chosen for sequencing. Sequencing was done on a sample of sorted CD4+, CD8+, or CD8+CD57+ T cells (not recorded which) from PBMCs. These receptors all come from a human donor with aplastic anemia.

In its sample, this clonotype was seen many times. The chain combines TRBV12-3 or TRBV12-4 with TRBJ1-1, with D possibly matching TRBD1 (6 bases). CDR3 length: 15 amino acids. Trimming took off 5 bases at V and 5 bases at J, with 18 bases between the two ends. Written as DNA, the CDR3 is TGTGCCAGCAGTCCACCAGTCGGGGGGCTGACTGAAGCTTTCTTT. This encodes CASSPPVGGLTEAFF.

V is TRBV6-5 and J is TRBJ1-4; D remains unclear. Germline CDR1 is MNHEY and CDR2 is SVGAGI. V was clipped by 2 bases and J by 8 bases, with 9 bases between them. The CDR3 spans 13 residues. The DNA of the CDR3 is TGTGCCAGCAGTTACGGCCGGACGGAAAAACTGTTTTTT. It is translated as CASSYGRTEKLFF.

At least ten counts were recorded for this clonotype. This chain joins TRBV30 and TRBJ1-2; tentatively, D is TRBD1 (5 bases). V was shortened by 2 bases and J by 5 bases, with 12 bases between the two germline ends. The CDR3 runs 13 residues. CDR1 and CDR2 (germline): GTSNPN, SVGIG (reference sequence). CDR3 nucleotides: TGTGCCTGGAGTACCGGGACCGATTATGGCTACACCTTC. As protein: CAWSTGTDYGYTF.

The genes are TRBV6-1 and TRBJ2-7; D call uncertain. The CDR3 contains 10 residues. The V end lost 3 bases, the J end lost 6 bases, and 3 bases lay between the germline ends. CDR1 is MNHNS, CDR2 SASEGT, per germline. CDR3 DNA sequence: TGTGCCAGCAGTGAGCTCGAGCAGTACTTC. Its translation: CASSELEQYF.

This clonotype occurred once. J is TRBJ1-2 and V is TRBV24-1; 9 nucleotides align to TRBD1. The trim removed 3 bases at V and 4 bases at J, leaving 5 bases unmatched. This CDR3 is built from 15 residues. Germline CDR1 KGHDR, CDR2 SFDVKD. CDR3 sequence: CATSDPGQGRYGYTF. The CDR3 nucleotides read TGTGCCACCAGTGATCCTGGACAGGGGCGCTATGGCTACACCTTC.

This clonotype was picked up many times. This chain links TRBV9 with TRBJ1-2; D might be TRBD1 (6 bases). Germline V gives CDR1 SGDLS, CDR2 YYNGEE. The V end was cut by 0 bases, the J end by 0 bases, with 9 bases between. CDR3 length: 15 amino acids. The CDR3 DNA follows: TGTGCCAGCAGCGTAGACAGGGTCGCTAACTATGGCTACACCTTC. Its translation: CASSVDRVANYGYTF. The whole variable domain, filled in from reference TRBV9 and TRBJ1-2, reads DSGVTQTPKHLITATGQRVTLRCSPRSGDLSVYWYQQSLDQGLQFLIQYYNGEERAKGNILERFSAQQFPDLHSELNLSSLELGDSALYFCASSVDRVANYGYTFGSGTRLTVV.

This sequence joins TRBV19 and TRBJ1-6, with D maybe TRBD1 (5 bases). This CDR3 is built from 15 residues. CDR1 is LNHDA, CDR2 SQIVND, per germline (reference sequence). The ends were cut back, 5 bases at V and 9 bases at J, with 17 bases in the middle. CDR3 sequence reads: CASSGGTGRISPLHF. CDR3 in DNA: TGTGCCAGTAGTGGGGGGACGGGGAGAATTTCACCCCTCCACTTT.

This clonotype was observed a few times. J is TRBJ2-5 and V is TRBV7-9, with 8 nucleotides matching TRBD1. V gave up 4 bases and J gave up 5 bases; unmatched junction bases: 6. The CDR3 consists of 14 residues. Germline loops: CDR1 SEHNR, CDR2 FQNEAQ (reference sequence). The CDR3 coding sequence is TGTGCCAGCAGCTCGGCAGGGGGCGATGAGACCCAGTACTTC. This codes for CASSSAGGDETQYF.